Listed below are T cell receptor beta chains from one sample, sequenced in a study of blood T cell repertoires in COVID-19. The table came from immunoSEQ multiplex PCR; TCRdb's copy has only in-frame clones and leaves some out. The data contain 200,000 to 250,000 clones, 86% of them singletons. The sequenced material came from peripheral blood. The receptor source for this set is a man aged 30-40 years who had recovered from COVID-19. Each CDR3 is given with its conserved first and last residue. A D gene is named only where the DNA matches it firmly. Expanded clones get a size class; other rows say once, few or many, or leave the size out.

TRBJ2-2 | TRBV7-9 | . | . | CASSPSRGFGELFF | TGTGCCAGCAGCCCTAGTCGGGGGTTCGGGGAGCTGTTTTTT
TRBJ1-3 | TRBV30 | TRBD1 | . | CAWDRGLGNTIYF | TGTGCCTGGGACAGGGGGCTTGGAAACACCATATATTTT
TRBJ2-5 | TRBV3-1/TRBV3-2 | TRBD1 | . | CASSPWTGGETQYF | TGTGCCAGCAGCCCTTGGACAGGGGGAGAGACCCAGTACTTC
TRBJ1-2 | TRBV29-1 | . | . | CSVVIGRTLDSRGYTF | TGCAGCGTTGTTATTGGGAGGACTCTGGATTCTAGAGGCTACACCTTC
TRBJ2-1 | TRBV3-1/TRBV3-2 | . | . | CASSLQYNEQFF | TGTGCCAGCAGCCTGCAGTACAATGAGCAGTTCTTC
TRBJ1-1 | TRBV19 | . | . | CASSPSVRFQNTEAFF | TGTGCCAGTAGCCCCTCTGTGAGATTCCAGAACACTGAAGCTTTCTTT
TRBJ2-3 | TRBV10-1 | TRBD2 | . | CASASGGQADTQYF | TGCGCCAGCGCTAGCGGGGGGCAAGCAGATACGCAGTATTTT
TRBJ1-2 | TRBV11-2 | . | . | CASSLEAGAYGYTF | TGTGCCAGCAGCTTAGAGGCAGGGGCCTATGGCTACACCTTC
TRBJ1-3 | TRBV6-5 | . | . | CASSYRTDGNTIYF | TGTGCCAGCAGTTACCGGACAGACGGAAACACCATATATTTT
TRBJ2-7 | TRBV6-6 | . | . | CASSYSARVEQYF | TGTGCCAGCAGTTACTCGGCCAGGGTCGAGCAGTACTTC
TRBJ2-7 | TRBV9 | TRBD1 | . | CASSAGTGGHEQYF | TGTGCCAGCAGCGCCGGGACAGGGGGTCACGAGCAGTACTTC
TRBJ1-2 | TRBV27 | . | . | CASSLLGSLRSGGTPSDYTF | TGTGCCAGCAGTTTACTAGGGTCACTGCGTAGTGGGGGGACCCCAAGTGACTACACCTTC
TRBJ1-2 | TRBV3-1/TRBV3-2 | TRBD1 | . | CASSQAGRTPGQGSGYTF | TGTGCCAGCAGCCAAGCTGGGAGAACACCGGGACAGGGATCTGGCTACACCTTC
TRBJ1-1 | TRBV4-1 | . | . | CASSHPVFDTEAFF | TGCGCCAGCAGCCACCCCGTCTTCGACACTGAAGCTTTCTTT
TRBJ2-7 | TRBV19 | TRBD1 | few | CASSTPTGNYEQYF | TGTGCCAGTAGTACCCCGACAGGGAACTACGAGCAGTACTTC
TRBJ2-7 | TRBV7-2 | . | . | CASSLARAGTYEQYF | TGTGCCAGCAGCTTAGCGCGTGCGGGGACCTACGAGCAGTACTTC
TRBJ2-7 | TRBV7-9 | . | . | CASSFSSYEQYF | TGTGCCAGCAGCTTCAGCTCCTACGAGCAGTACTTC
TRBJ1-1 | TRBV6-5 | TRBD1 | . | CASRRTGGNIPEAFF | TGTGCCAGCAGACGGACAGGGGGAAATATCCCTGAAGCTTTCTTT
TRBJ2-1 | TRBV19 | TRBD2 | . | CASKSGSSYNEQFF | TGTGCCAGTAAAAGCGGGAGCTCCTACAATGAGCAGTTCTTC
TRBJ2-1 | TRBV11-2 | TRBD2 | once | CASSPTGTTNNEQFF | TGTGCCAGCAGCCCCACCGGGACTACAAACAATGAGCAGTTCTTC
TRBJ1-5 | TRBV6-5 | . | . | CASSYRESNQPQHF | TGTGCCAGCAGTTACCGCGAGAGCAATCAGCCCCAGCATTTT
TRBJ1-6 | TRBV2 | . | . | CASSESRGQRSPLHF | TGTGCCAGCAGTGAATCCAGGGGACAACGGTCACCCCTCCACTTT
TRBJ1-5 | TRBV18 | TRBD1 | . | CASSPEGAPINSNQPQHF | TGTGCCAGCTCTCCAGAGGGGGCCCCTATCAATAGCAATCAGCCCCAGCATTTT
TRBJ1-2 | TRBV6-5 | TRBD1 | . | CASSYQGGYGYTF | TGTGCCAGCAGTTACCAGGGGGGCTATGGCTACACCTTC
TRBJ2-7 | TRBV12-3/TRBV12-4 | TRBD1 | . | CASSLGTGKQYF | TGTGCCAGCAGTCTCGGGACAGGTAAACAGTACTTC
TRBJ2-2 | TRBV5-1 | TRBD2 | . | CASSLDGGANTGELFF | TGCGCCAGCAGCTTGGACGGGGGGGCCAACACCGGGGAGCTGTTTTTT
TRBJ2-7 | TRBV3-1/TRBV3-2 | TRBD1 | . | CASTRDRAGEQYF | TGTGCCAGCACCCGGGACAGGGCCGGCGAGCAGTACTTC
TRBJ2-7 | TRBV7-8 | . | . | CASSLAYSYEQYF | TGTGCCAGCAGCTTAGCCTACTCCTACGAGCAGTACTTC
TRBJ1-1 | TRBV6-5 | TRBD1 | . | CASSHRQGLNTEAFF | TGTGCCAGCAGTCACCGACAGGGTTTGAACACTGAAGCTTTCTTT
TRBJ1-3 | TRBV18 | . | . | CASSPPGGGNTIYF | TGTGCCAGCTCACCCCCGGGGGGTGGAAACACCATATATTTT
TRBJ1-2 | TRBV6-5 | . | . | CASSYFQGYGYTF | TGTGCCAGCAGTTACTTCCAGGGGTATGGCTACACCTTC
TRBJ1-5 | TRBV12-3/TRBV12-4 | . | . | CASSQGHNQPQHF | TGTGCCAGCAGCCAGGGACACAATCAGCCCCAGCATTTT
TRBJ1-2 | TRBV29-1 | TRBD1 | . | CSVDPAGQGAGGYTF | TGCAGCGTTGATCCTGCCGGTCAGGGGGCGGGTGGCTACACCTTC
TRBJ1-2 | TRBV27 | . | . | CASCTFKSGYTF | TGTGCCAGCTGCACATTTAAAAGTGGCTACACCTTC
TRBJ2-1 | TRBV10-3 | TRBD1 | . | CAISGSMGTGWRSTNEQFF | TGTGCCATCAGTGGGAGTATGGGGACAGGGTGGCGGTCCACAAATGAGCAGTTCTTC
TRBJ2-7 | TRBV4-1 | . | . | CASSQDQSRAGSYEQYF | TGCGCCAGCAGCCAAGATCAGAGTAGGGCAGGGTCGTACGAGCAGTACTTC
TRBJ1-5 | TRBV10-1 | . | . | CASSESGEAQPQHF | TGCGCCAGCAGTGAGTCTGGTGAAGCGCAGCCCCAGCATTTT
TRBJ1-2 | TRBV6-5 | TRBD1 | few | CASRGGDRVYGYTF | TGTGCCAGCAGGGGGGGGGACAGGGTCTATGGCTACACCTTC
TRBJ1-1 | TRBV7-9 | . | . | CASSFRSTEAFF | TGTGCCAGCAGCTTTCGTTCTACTGAAGCTTTCTTT
TRBJ2-7 | TRBV6-1 | TRBD2 | . | CASSEARIWRLAGGGEQYF | TGTGCCAGCAGTGAAGCGAGGATCTGGCGACTAGCGGGGGGGGGCGAGCAGTACTTC
TRBJ1-1 | TRBV20-1 | TRBD1 | . | CSASRGQLNTEAFF | TGCAGTGCTAGTAGGGGACAGTTGAACACTGAAGCTTTCTTT
TRBJ1-2 | TRBV27 | TRBD1 | . | CASSRQGYGYTF | TGTGCCAGCAGCCGACAGGGGTATGGCTACACCTTC
TRBJ2-2 | TRBV3-1/TRBV3-2 | . | . | CASSQVPWRGPNTGELFF | TGTGCCAGCAGCCAAGTCCCCTGGCGGGGCCCGAACACCGGGGAGCTGTTTTTT
TRBJ2-7 | TRBV19 | TRBD1 | . | CASSVGQGIGEQYF | TGTGCCAGTAGTGTGGGACAGGGTATCGGCGAGCAGTACTTC
TRBJ1-2 | TRBV3-1/TRBV3-2 | . | few | CASSQGTGYYGYTF | TGTGCCAGCAGCCAAGGTACGGGATACTATGGCTACACCTTC
TRBJ2-5 | TRBV2 | . | . | CASSDGSGGTQYF | TGTGCCAGCAGTGACGGATCCGGGGGGACCCAGTACTTC
TRBJ2-1 | TRBV10-3 | TRBD1 | few | CAISQTGYHNEQFF | TGTGCCATCAGTCAGACAGGGTATCACAATGAGCAGTTCTTC